This TCR beta chain is drawn from a study of cytomegalovirus exposure and HLA in healthy donors. The study, taken as a whole, reports: The analysis excluded some indistinguishable V segments, including TRBV6-2 and TRBV6-3.

Remarks on this clone: Its antigen is still unknown.

The donors (healthy individuals) were bone marrow donors. Each donor was nominally healthy when sampled (though unrecorded immune exposures were likely). The V end was cut by 2 bases, the J end by 14 bases, with 18 bases between. Germline V gives CDR1 MNHEY, CDR2 SMNVEV (reference sequence). The CDR3 totals 13 residues. The study ran its PCR with 60 Vbeta and 13 Jbeta primers. The assay was immunoSEQ multiplex PCR, and TCRdb's table has in-frame clones only and misses some. The table has 130,000 or so clones, roughly four fifths seen once. This receptor was obtained from a man aged 35-49 years in good health and CMV-seronegative. Material for sequencing was PBMCs. The rearrangement joins TRBV27 to TRBJ1-2, with D unclear. CDR3 sequence reads: CASSLGPYSSVTF. CDR3 bases: TGTGCCAGCAGTTTAGGTCCATATTCGTCGGTGACCTTC.